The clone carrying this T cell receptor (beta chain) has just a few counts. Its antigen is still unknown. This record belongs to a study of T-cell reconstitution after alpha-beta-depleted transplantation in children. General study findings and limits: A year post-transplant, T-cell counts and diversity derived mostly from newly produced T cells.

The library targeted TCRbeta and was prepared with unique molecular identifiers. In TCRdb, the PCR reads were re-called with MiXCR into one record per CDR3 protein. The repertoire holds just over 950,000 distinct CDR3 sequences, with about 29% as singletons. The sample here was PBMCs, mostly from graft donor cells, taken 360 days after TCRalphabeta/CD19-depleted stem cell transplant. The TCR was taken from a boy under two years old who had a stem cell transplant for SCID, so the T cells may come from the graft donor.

The CDR3 region has the DNA TGCGCCAGCAGCAGGACAGGGACCAAAAACATTCAGTACTTC. It is translated as CASSRTGTKNIQYF. The rearrangement joins TRBV5-1 to TRBJ2-4, with 8 nucleotides matching TRBD1. The V and J ends lost 4 bases and 2 bases, in that order; junction bases with no gene match: 2. CDR3 length: 14 amino acids. Per the germline V gene, CDR1 is SGHRS and CDR2 is YFSETQ.